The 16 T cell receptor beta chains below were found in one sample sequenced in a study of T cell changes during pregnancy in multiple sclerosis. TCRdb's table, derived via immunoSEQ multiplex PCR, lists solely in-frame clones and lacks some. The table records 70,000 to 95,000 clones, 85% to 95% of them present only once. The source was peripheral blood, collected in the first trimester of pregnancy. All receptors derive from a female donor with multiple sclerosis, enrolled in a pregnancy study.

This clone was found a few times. The CDR3: CASSATTGNTGELFF. The CDR3 DNA reads as TGTGCCAGCAGTGCCACGACAGGGAACACCGGGGAGCTGTTTTTT. The chain carries TRBV2 and TRBJ2-2, with a weak D call TRBD1 (6 bases). Germline-derived CDR1 and CDR2 are SNHLY and FYNNEI. The CDR3 consists of 15 residues. V was trimmed by 4 bases and J by 1 base, leaving 10 bases between them.

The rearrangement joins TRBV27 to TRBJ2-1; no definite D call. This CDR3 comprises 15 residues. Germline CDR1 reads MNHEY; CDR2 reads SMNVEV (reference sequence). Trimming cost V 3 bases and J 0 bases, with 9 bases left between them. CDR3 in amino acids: CASSFGGSSYNEQFF. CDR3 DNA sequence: TGTGCCAGCAGTTTCGGCGGCAGCTCCTACAATGAGCAGTTCTTC.

The CDR3 sequence: CASSPLLALTEVEQFF. CDR3 in DNA: TGTGCCAGCAGCCCCCTACTAGCGTTAACAGAGGTTGAGCAGTTCTTC. The chain links TRBV5-6 to TRBJ2-1, with 7 bases fitting TRBD2. The J segment lost 9 bases and the V segment lost 4 bases, leaving 16 bases of the junction unmatched. Looked up from germline, CDR1 is SGHDT and CDR2 is YYEEEE. This CDR3 comprises 16 residues.

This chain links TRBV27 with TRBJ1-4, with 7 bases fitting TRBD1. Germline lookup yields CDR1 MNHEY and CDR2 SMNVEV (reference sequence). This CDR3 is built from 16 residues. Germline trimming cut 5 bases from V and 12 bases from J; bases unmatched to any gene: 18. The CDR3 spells CASSPRAGTESSELFF. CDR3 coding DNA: TGTGCCAGCAGTCCACGGGCCGGGACAGAGTCCTCCGAACTGTTTTTT.

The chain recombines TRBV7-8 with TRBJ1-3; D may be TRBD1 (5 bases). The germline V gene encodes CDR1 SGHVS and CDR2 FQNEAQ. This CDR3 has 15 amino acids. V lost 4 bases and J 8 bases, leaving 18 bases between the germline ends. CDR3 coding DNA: TGTGCCAGCAGCTCGTACCTCAGGGTTTTGGACACCATATATTTT. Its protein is CASSSYLRVLDTIYF.

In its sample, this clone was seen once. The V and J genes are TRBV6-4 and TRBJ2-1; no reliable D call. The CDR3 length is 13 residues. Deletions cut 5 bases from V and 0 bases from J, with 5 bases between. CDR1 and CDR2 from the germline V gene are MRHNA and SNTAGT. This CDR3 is CASSQNSYNEQFF. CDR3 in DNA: TGTGCCAGCAGTCAAAACTCCTACAATGAGCAGTTCTTC.

Here the CDR3 DNA reads TGTGCCAGCAGTGGATCCCCCGGGACAGGGGACTCAAATCAGCCCCAGCATTTT. Its translation: CASSGSPGTGDSNQPQHF. This sequence joins TRBV2 and TRBJ1-5; TRBD1 matches at 10 bases. This CDR3 is built from 18 residues. Germline lookup yields CDR1 SNHLY and CDR2 FYNNEI. J lost 4 bases, V lost 4 bases, and 13 bases had no gene match.

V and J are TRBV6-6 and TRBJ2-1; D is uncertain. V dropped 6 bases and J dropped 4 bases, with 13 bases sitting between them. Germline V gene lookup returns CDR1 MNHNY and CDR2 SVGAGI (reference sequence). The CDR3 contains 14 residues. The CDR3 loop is CASSHSDLYNEQFF. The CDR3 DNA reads TGTGCCAGCAGCCACAGTGATCTATACAATGAGCAGTTCTTC.

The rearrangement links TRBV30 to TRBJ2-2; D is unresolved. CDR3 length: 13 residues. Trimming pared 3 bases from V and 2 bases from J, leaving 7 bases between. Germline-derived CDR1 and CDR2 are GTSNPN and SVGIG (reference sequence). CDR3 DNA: TGTGCCTGGAGCGTGTCTAACACCGGGGAGCTGTTTTTT. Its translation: CAWSVSNTGELFF. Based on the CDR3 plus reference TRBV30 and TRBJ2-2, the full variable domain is SQTIHQWPATLVQPVGSPLSLECTVEGTSNPNLYWYRQAAGRGLQLLFYSVGIGQISSEVPQNLSASRPQDRQFILSSKKLLLSDSGFYLCAWSVSNTGELFFGEGSRLTVL.

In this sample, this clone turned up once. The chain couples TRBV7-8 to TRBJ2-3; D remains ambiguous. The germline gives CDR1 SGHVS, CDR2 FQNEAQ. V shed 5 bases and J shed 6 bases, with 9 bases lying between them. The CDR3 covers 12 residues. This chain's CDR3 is CASSLLSDTQYF. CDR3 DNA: TGTGCCAGCAGCCTCCTTTCGGATACGCAGTATTTT.

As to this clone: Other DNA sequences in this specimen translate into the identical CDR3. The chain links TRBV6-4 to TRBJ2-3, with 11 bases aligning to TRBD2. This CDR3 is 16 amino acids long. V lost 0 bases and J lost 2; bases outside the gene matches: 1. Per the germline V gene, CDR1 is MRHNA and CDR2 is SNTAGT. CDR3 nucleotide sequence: TGTGCCAGCAGTGACTCTAGCGGGGGGGCCACAGATACGCAGTATTTT. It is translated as CASSDSSGGATDTQYF.

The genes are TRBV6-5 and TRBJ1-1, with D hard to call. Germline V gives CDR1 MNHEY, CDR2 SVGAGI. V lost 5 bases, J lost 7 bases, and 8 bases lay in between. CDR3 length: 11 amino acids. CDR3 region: CASSEFFEAFF. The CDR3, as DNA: TGTGCCAGCAGTGAGTTCTTTGAAGCTTTCTTT.

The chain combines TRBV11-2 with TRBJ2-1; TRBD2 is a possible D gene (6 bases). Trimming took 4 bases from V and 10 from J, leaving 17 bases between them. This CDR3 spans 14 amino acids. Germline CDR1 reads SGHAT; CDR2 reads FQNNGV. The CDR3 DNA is TGTGCCAGCAGCTCACTCGGGGAGGCCCGGGAGCAGTTCTTC. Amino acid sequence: CASSSLGEAREQFF.

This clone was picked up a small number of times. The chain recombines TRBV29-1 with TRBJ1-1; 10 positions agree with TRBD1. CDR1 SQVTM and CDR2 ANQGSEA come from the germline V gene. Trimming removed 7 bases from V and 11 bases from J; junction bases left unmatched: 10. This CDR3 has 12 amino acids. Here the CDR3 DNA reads TGCAGCGCTCGGACAGGGGGAGTTAGGGCTTTCTTT. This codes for CSARTGGVRAFF.

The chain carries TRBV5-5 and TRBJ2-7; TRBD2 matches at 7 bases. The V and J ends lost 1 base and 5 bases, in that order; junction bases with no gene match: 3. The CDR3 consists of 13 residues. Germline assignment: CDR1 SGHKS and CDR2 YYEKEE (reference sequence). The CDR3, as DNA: TGTGCCAGCAGCTTGCCTGGGAGGGACGAGCAGTACTTC. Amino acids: CASSLPGRDEQYF.

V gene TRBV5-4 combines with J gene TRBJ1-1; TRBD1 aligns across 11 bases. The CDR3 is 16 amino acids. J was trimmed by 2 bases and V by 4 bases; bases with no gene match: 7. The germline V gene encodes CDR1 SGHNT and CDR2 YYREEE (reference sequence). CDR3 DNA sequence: TGTGCCAGCAGCATGTTGGACAGGGGGCGAAACACTGAAGCTTTCTTT. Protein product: CASSMLDRGRNTEAFF.